A selection of T cell receptor beta chains follows, all from one sample in a study of CD8 T cells in ankylosing spondylitis. TCRdb independently ran MiXCR on the 5' RACE reads; one entry per CDR3 protein. Among around 210,000 distinct CDR3 sequences listed, roughly 8.2% were seen once. The sample was blood, either unsorted or a sorted T cell fraction (not recorded which). Receptors were obtained from a female donor with ankylosing spondylitis or in good health (not recorded which). Each CDR3 is given with its conserved first and last residue. The D gene is left open where the match is weak. Where a row states a size, it is once, few, many or the class of an expanded clone; other rows omit it.

j_gene: TRBJ2-7
abundance: .
d_gene: .
v_gene: TRBV6-2/TRBV6-3
CDR3nt: TGTGCCAGCAGTTACTTCCTAGACAAGCAGTACTTC
CDR3aa: CASSYFLDKQYF

j_gene: TRBJ1-2
abundance: many
d_gene: .
v_gene: TRBV28
CDR3nt: TGTGCCAGCAGTTTAATCGCAGGGAGATATGGCTACACCTTC
CDR3aa: CASSLIAGRYGYTF

j_gene: TRBJ2-7
abundance: .
d_gene: .
v_gene: TRBV4-1
CDR3nt: TGCGCCAGCAGCCAAGATCGACTGATCTACGAGCAGTACTTC
CDR3aa: CASSQDRLIYEQYF

j_gene: TRBJ2-7
abundance: many
d_gene: .
v_gene: TRBV5-1
CDR3nt: TGCGCCAGCAGCTTGGAACGCCTCCGGGTTTTC
CDR3aa: CASSLERLRVF

j_gene: TRBJ2-3
abundance: .
d_gene: .
v_gene: TRBV20-1
CDR3nt: TGCAGTGCTAGAGATGGGGAGAGGGGCGAGAGATTGCGTACGCAGTATTTT
CDR3aa: CSARDGERGERLRTQYF

j_gene: TRBJ2-2
abundance: many
d_gene: .
v_gene: TRBV2
CDR3nt: TGTGCCAGCAGTGATTGGTCCGGGGAGCTGTTTTTT
CDR3aa: CASSDWSGELFF

j_gene: TRBJ2-1
abundance: many
d_gene: .
v_gene: TRBV10-3
CDR3nt: TGTGCCATCAGTGAGAAGTTAGGGGCACACAATGAGCAGTTCTTC
CDR3aa: CAISEKLGAHNEQFF

j_gene: TRBJ2-7
abundance: many
d_gene: TRBD2
v_gene: TRBV7-2
CDR3nt: TGTGCCAGCAGCTTACCACTAGCGGGCCTCTCCTACGAGCAGTACTTC
CDR3aa: CASSLPLAGLSYEQYF

j_gene: TRBJ1-2
abundance: many
d_gene: TRBD1
v_gene: TRBV2
CDR3nt: TGTGCCACCAGACAGGGTCAAAGCTATGGCTACACCTTC
CDR3aa: CATRQGQSYGYTF

j_gene: TRBJ1-1
abundance: many
d_gene: .
v_gene: TRBV6-2/TRBV6-3
CDR3nt: TGTGCCAGCAGTTACCCCGGACCCCACGGAGCTTTCTTT
CDR3aa: CASSYPGPHGAFF

j_gene: TRBJ1-1
abundance: .
d_gene: TRBD1
v_gene: TRBV11-1
CDR3nt: TGTGCCAGCAGCTTAGCGGCCTGGACAGGGGGCTACATGAACACTGAAGCTTTCTTT
CDR3aa: CASSLAAWTGGYMNTEAFF

j_gene: TRBJ2-3
abundance: many
d_gene: .
v_gene: TRBV7-6
CDR3nt: TGTGCCAGCAGCTGGGGGGGCACAGATACGCAGTATTTT
CDR3aa: CASSWGGTDTQYF

j_gene: TRBJ1-5
abundance: many
d_gene: .
v_gene: TRBV3-1
CDR3nt: TGTGCCAGCAGCCAAGATTCAGGGGTAGGTCAGCCCCAGCATTTT
CDR3aa: CASSQDSGVGQPQHF

j_gene: TRBJ1-2
abundance: many
d_gene: TRBD1
v_gene: TRBV5-1
CDR3nt: TGCGCCAGCAGCTCTCATGGACAGGGGCGGAACTATGGCTACACCTTC
CDR3aa: CASSSHGQGRNYGYTF

j_gene: TRBJ1-5
abundance: many
d_gene: .
v_gene: TRBV11-2
CDR3nt: TGTGCCAGCAGCCCCAGTATGCATCAGCCCCAGCATTTT
CDR3aa: CASSPSMHQPQHF

j_gene: TRBJ2-3
abundance: many
d_gene: TRBD2
v_gene: TRBV5-1
CDR3nt: TGCGCCAGCAGCTTGGAGACTAGCGGGAGAGGAGATACGCAGTATTTT
CDR3aa: CASSLETSGRGDTQYF

j_gene: TRBJ2-3
abundance: .
d_gene: .
v_gene: TRBV19
CDR3nt: TGTGCCAGCTCGGACCGCCACCACACAGATACGCAGTATTTT
CDR3aa: CASSDRHHTDTQYF

j_gene: TRBJ1-2
abundance: .
d_gene: TRBD1
v_gene: TRBV20-1
CDR3nt: TGCTGTGCTAGACCCAATTGGGACAGGGTTCAGAATGATGGCTACACCTTC
CDR3aa: CCARPNWDRVQNDGYTF

j_gene: TRBJ2-7
abundance: many
d_gene: .
v_gene: TRBV7-2
CDR3nt: TGTGCCAGCAGCTTAGGTACAGTTCTGAGCGAGCAGTACTTC
CDR3aa: CASSLGTVLSEQYF

j_gene: TRBJ2-3
abundance: many
d_gene: .
v_gene: TRBV12-5
CDR3nt: TGTGCTAGTGGCACTCCTCGGACTTCCGGAGATACGCAGTATTTT
CDR3aa: CASGTPRTSGDTQYF

j_gene: TRBJ2-1
abundance: many
d_gene: TRBD2
v_gene: TRBV5-5
CDR3nt: TGTGCCAGCAGACCTGGACTAGCGGGAGTGAATGAGCAGTTCTTC
CDR3aa: CASRPGLAGVNEQFF

j_gene: TRBJ2-1
abundance: .
d_gene: TRBD2
v_gene: TRBV9
CDR3nt: TGTGCCAGCAGCGTAGATGTCGATAGCGGGAGGGGCAATGAGCAGTTCTTC
CDR3aa: CASSVDVDSGRGNEQFF

j_gene: TRBJ2-1
abundance: many
d_gene: .
v_gene: TRBV5-5
CDR3nt: TGTGCCAGCAGCAGCCACGGAGAGCAGTTCTTC
CDR3aa: CASSSHGEQFF

j_gene: TRBJ2-2
abundance: many
d_gene: .
v_gene: TRBV5-1
CDR3nt: TGCGCCAGCAGCGCAACGAAGGGCACCGGGGAGCTGTTTTTT
CDR3aa: CASSATKGTGELFF

j_gene: TRBJ2-7
abundance: few
d_gene: .
v_gene: TRBV4-2
CDR3nt: TGTGCCAGCAGCCACGGCCGAGGACCGTACTACGAGCAGTACTTC
CDR3aa: CASSHGRGPYYEQYF

j_gene: TRBJ2-1
abundance: many
d_gene: .
v_gene: TRBV20-1
CDR3nt: TGCAGTGCGGTAGGGGGATACAATGAGCAGTTCTTC
CDR3aa: CSAVGGYNEQFF

j_gene: TRBJ1-3
abundance: many
d_gene: .
v_gene: TRBV11-3
CDR3nt: TGTGCCAGCAGCCCGAGACAGCAAGCTGGAAACACCATATATTTT
CDR3aa: CASSPRQQAGNTIYF

j_gene: TRBJ2-1
abundance: many
d_gene: .
v_gene: TRBV20-1
CDR3nt: TGCAGTCCTAAACCCGGTCGGCGGCTCTTCTCCTACAATGAGCAGTTCTTC
CDR3aa: CSPKPGRRLFSYNEQFF

j_gene: TRBJ2-3
abundance: many
d_gene: .
v_gene: TRBV6-2/TRBV6-3
CDR3nt: TGTGCCAGCAGCGGGCGGTTGAATACGCAGTATTTT
CDR3aa: CASSGRLNTQYF

j_gene: TRBJ2-3
abundance: few
d_gene: .
v_gene: TRBV4-3
CDR3nt: TGCGCCAGCAGCCAGGGGGGCATCCAAGATACGCAGTATTTT
CDR3aa: CASSQGGIQDTQYF

j_gene: TRBJ2-1
abundance: many
d_gene: .
v_gene: TRBV27
CDR3nt: TGTGCCAGCAGTTTAAGTAAAGCGTTCAATGAGCAGTTCTTC
CDR3aa: CASSLSKAFNEQFF

j_gene: TRBJ2-3
abundance: .
d_gene: TRBD2
v_gene: TRBV10-2
CDR3nt: TGCGCCAGCAAACTAGCGGGAGGGGCAGATACGCAGTATTTT
CDR3aa: CASKLAGGADTQYF

j_gene: TRBJ1-1
abundance: .
d_gene: .
v_gene: TRBV7-2
CDR3nt: TGTGCCAGCAGCTTATTGGGGGCTACGAACACTGAAGCTTTCTTT
CDR3aa: CASSLLGATNTEAFF

j_gene: TRBJ2-5
abundance: many
d_gene: .
v_gene: TRBV18
CDR3nt: TGTGCCAGCTCACCAAGCCAGGGATTTCAAGAGACCCAGTACTTC
CDR3aa: CASSPSQGFQETQYF

j_gene: TRBJ1-5
abundance: few
d_gene: .
v_gene: TRBV2
CDR3nt: TGTGCCAGCAGTGTTTTTGAGGGAGGCCAGCCCCAGCATTTT
CDR3aa: CASSVFEGGQPQHF

j_gene: TRBJ2-7
abundance: many
d_gene: TRBD1
v_gene: TRBV4-3
CDR3nt: TGCGCCAGCAGCCAAGGAACAGGGGGCTCCTACGAGCAGTACTTC
CDR3aa: CASSQGTGGSYEQYF

j_gene: TRBJ1-1
abundance: many
d_gene: TRBD1
v_gene: TRBV5-4
CDR3nt: TGTGCCAGCAGCTTGAGGGGGCAAGAAGCTTTCTTT
CDR3aa: CASSLRGQEAFF

j_gene: TRBJ2-5
abundance: many
d_gene: .
v_gene: TRBV13
CDR3nt: TGTGCCAGCAGCTTAGGTCCCGGGGGCGCGGAGACCCAGTACTTC
CDR3aa: CASSLGPGGAETQYF

j_gene: TRBJ2-1
abundance: many
d_gene: .
v_gene: TRBV12-3/TRBV12-4
CDR3nt: TGTGCATCAAAGGGAGGACCTATACAGAATGAGCAGTTCTTC
CDR3aa: CASKGGPIQNEQFF

j_gene: TRBJ2-3
abundance: many
d_gene: .
v_gene: TRBV5-5
CDR3nt: TGTGCCAGCAGCTGGAACAGCGCTAGCACAGATACGCAGTATTTT
CDR3aa: CASSWNSASTDTQYF

j_gene: TRBJ2-4
abundance: .
d_gene: .
v_gene: TRBV11-2
CDR3nt: TGTGCCAGCAGCTCCATCACGGGAGCCTTAGCCAAAAACATTCAGTACTTC
CDR3aa: CASSSITGALAKNIQYF